This T cell receptor (beta chain) was captured by sequencing in a study of response to subunit inactivated influenza vaccine. Study observations and caveats: It was the authors' suggestion that each seasonal influenza vaccination recruits few new T cells.

This clonotype appeared a few times. Its cognate antigen is unknown. TCRdb redid the calling of the RT-PCR reads with MiXCR, one entry per CDR3 protein. The repertoire holds over 400,000 distinct CDR3 sequences, with approximately 12% as singletons. The starting material was PBMCs from blood, obtained roughly 47 days after vaccination. This receptor was obtained from a man in his fifties who received an inactivated influenza vaccine.

The CDR3, as DNA: TGTGCCAGCAGCTACGGACAGGGAGGTTCCGGGGAGCTGTTTTTT. This translates into CASSYGQGGSGELFF. This chain links TRBV2 with TRBJ2-2; TRBD1 agrees at 8 bases. The ends lost 6 bases at V and 6 bases at J; junction bases unmatched: 9. This CDR3 has 15 residues. The V gene's germline CDR1 is SNHLY and CDR2 FYNNEI.